The rows below give T cell receptor beta chains drawn from one sample of a study of blood T cell repertoires in COVID-19. Profiling relied on immunoSEQ multiplex PCR, and the TCRdb table lists in-frame clones only, not all of them. This sample has 85,000 to 120,000 clones, with 84% found just once. Sequencing used peripheral blood. These receptors were obtained from a middle-aged man with active or convalescent COVID-19. Each CDR3 is given with its conserved first and last residue. Fields, in order: J gene, D gene, clone size, V gene, CDR3 DNA, CDR3 protein. The D gene is left open where the match is weak. Clone size is given for some rows only: seen once, a few or many times, or a class if the clone is expanded.

>TRBJ1-5|.|.|TRBV5-1
TGCGCCAGCAGCTCCTCGGGACACCACAATCAGCCCCAGCATTTT
CASSSSGHHNQPQHF
>TRBJ2-1|.|few|TRBV5-1
TGCGCCAGCAGCGCGCCCGACAGGCCACCGTTCAATGAGCAGTTCTTC
CASSAPDRPPFNEQFF
>TRBJ2-2|TRBD1|few|TRBV7-9
TGTGCCAGCACAGGACAGGGGGCTCTTGACACCGGGGAGCTGTTTTTT
CASTGQGALDTGELFF
>TRBJ2-1|.|.|TRBV7-2
TGTGCCAGCAGCTTAGGACAGATCTACAATGAGCAGTTCTTC
CASSLGQIYNEQFF
>TRBJ1-5|TRBD1|few|TRBV18
TGTGCCAGCTCACCGGCGTCGACAGGGAGCAATCAGCCCCAGCATTTT
CASSPASTGSNQPQHF
>TRBJ2-5|.|.|TRBV13
TGTGCCAGCAGCTTAGGCGGGGGTTTGGAGACCCAGTACTTC
CASSLGGGLETQYF
>TRBJ1-4|.|once|TRBV4-2
TGTGCCAGCAGCCCAATACTTGCAACTAATGAAAAACTGTTTTTT
CASSPILATNEKLFF
>TRBJ2-2|TRBD2|.|TRBV5-1
TGCGCCAGCAGACTACGGCTAGCGGCGAACACCGGGGAGCTGTTTTTT
CASRLRLAANTGELFF
>TRBJ2-3|TRBD2|.|TRBV5-1
TGCGCCAGCAGCTTACGTCTGCTTACCGGGACTAGCGATACATATACGCAGTATTTT
CASSLRLLTGTSDTYTQYF
>TRBJ1-4|TRBD1|.|TRBV19
TGTGCCAGTAGTATCGCCAGGGGGAATAATGAAAAACTGTTTTTT
CASSIARGNNEKLFF
>TRBJ1-2|.|.|TRBV10-1
TGCGCCAGCAGTGAACGTCAGGGAGGAGGCGACTATGGCTACACCTTC
CASSERQGGGDYGYTF
>TRBJ1-1|TRBD1|.|TRBV18
TGTGCCAGCTCACCGACAGGGGCCCTTATGAACACTGAAGCTTTCTTT
CASSPTGALMNTEAFF